One sample yielded the 14 T cell receptor beta chains listed below, sequenced in a study of cytomegalovirus exposure and HLA in healthy donors. Vbeta (60) and Jbeta (13) primers were used in the PCR. The method was immunoSEQ multiplex PCR; TCRdb's version includes in-frame clones alone and lacks a portion of them. The table lists about 130,000 clones, 65% to 80% of them singletons, with over 1.5% in the top ten. Material: PBMCs. The receptors come from a woman aged 40 to 50 in good health and CMV-seronegative.

In this sample, this clone turned up a few times. This chain joins TRBV7-9 and TRBJ1-1, with no clear D. Germline CDR1 is SEHNR and CDR2 is FQNEAQ (reference sequence). CDR3 length: 13 amino acids. Trimming cost V 6 bases and J 1 base, with 9 bases left between them. The CDR3: CASRNSGNTEAFF. For the CDR3, the DNA is TGTGCCAGCAGAAACAGCGGGAACACTGAAGCTTTCTTT.

The chain links TRBV11-1 to TRBJ2-2; D perhaps matches TRBD1 (5 bases). Trimming removed 8 bases from V and 7 bases from J, with 14 bases in between. The CDR3 covers 13 residues. The germline V gene encodes CDR1 SGHAT and CDR2 FQDESV (reference sequence). CDR3 amino acids: CASAGSRNGELFF. CDR3 in DNA: TGTGCCAGCGCAGGGTCCCGTAACGGGGAGCTGTTTTTT.

This chain links TRBV5-1 with TRBJ2-7; 12 positions agree with TRBD2. Germline V lookup: CDR1 SGHRS, CDR2 YFSETQ. J gave up 5 bases and V 6 bases, and 9 bases lay outside the gene matches. The CDR3 has 15 residues. CDR3 in amino acids: CASTLLAGGGNEQYF. In DNA form, the CDR3 reads TGCGCCAGCACCCTTCTAGCGGGGGGGGGTAACGAGCAGTACTTC.

The chain recombines TRBV10-2 with TRBJ2-1; 7 bases agree with TRBD2. This CDR3 contains 14 residues. J lost 5 bases, V lost 6 bases, and 7 bases had no gene match. The germline CDR1 and CDR2 sequences are WSHSY and SAAADI. Here the CDR3 reads CASRGSGTHNEQFF. In DNA form, the CDR3 reads TGCGCCAGCAGAGGAAGCGGGACTCACAATGAGCAGTTCTTC.

The chain recombines TRBV18 with TRBJ2-1; tentative D call: TRBD1 (6 bases). This CDR3 has 15 residues. From germline, CDR1 is KGHSH and CDR2 LQKENI. V lost 6 bases and J lost 4, with 16 bases in between. CDR3 DNA sequence: TGTGCCAGCTCGAGTTCCAGGGGTATATACAATGAGCAGTTCTTC. This codes for CASSSSRGIYNEQFF. Looking up the rest from reference TRBV18 and TRBJ2-1 gives the full variable domain: NAGVMQNPRHLVRRRGQEARLRCSPMKGHSHVYWYRQLPEEGLKFMVYLQKENIIDESGMPKERFSAEFPKEGPSILRIQQVVRGDSAAYFCASSSSRGIYNEQFFGPGTRLTVL.

This chain uses TRBV2 with TRBJ1-1; 8 nucleotides match TRBD1. The CDR3 is made up of 13 amino acids. CDR1 SNHLY and CDR2 FYNNEI come from the germline V gene. With V trimmed by 2 bases and J by 7 bases, 3 bases remained unmatched. The CDR3 DNA reads as TGTGCCAGCAGTGAATCTGGACAGGGTGAAGCTTTCTTT. This codes for CASSESGQGEAFF.

The chain joins TRBV28 to TRBJ2-7; 16 nucleotides line up with TRBD2. Unmatched junction bases numbered 7, after V lost 8 bases and J lost 6 bases. Germline-derived CDR1 and CDR2 are MDHEN and SYDVKM. The CDR3 loop spans 15 amino acids. The CDR3 sequence is CASGTSGRAAFEQYF. The DNA of the CDR3 is TGTGCCAGCGGGACTAGCGGGAGGGCCGCATTCGAGCAGTACTTC.

This clone was recorded a few times. V usage is TRBV5-4 and J usage is TRBJ2-3; 9 bases fit TRBD2. J lost 5 bases, V lost 4 bases, and 11 bases had no gene match. CDR1 is SGHNT, CDR2 YYREEE, per germline (reference sequence). The CDR3 length is 16 residues. CDR3 DNA sequence: TGTGCCAGCAGCCAAGAGGGCGGGGGGGCGGTAGATACGCAGTATTTT. As protein: CASSQEGGGAVDTQYF.

This clone came up a few times. The gene calls are TRBV5-4 and TRBJ2-1; 7 bases map to TRBD2. The V gene end was trimmed by 2 bases and the J gene end by 10 bases; junction bases not matched to a gene: 6. This CDR3 region has 13 residues. Germline CDR1 reads SGHNT; CDR2 reads YYREEE (reference sequence). CDR3 DNA sequence: TGTGCCAGCAGCTTTTGGGGCGGGAGCGAGCAGTTCTTC. It codes for CASSFWGGSEQFF.

This clone has only a few counts. The gene calls are TRBV7-9 and TRBJ1-5, with a tentative D call TRBD1 (6 bases). Germline values: CDR1 SEHNR, CDR2 FQNEAQ (reference sequence). CDR3 length equals 13 residues. Trimming took off 2 bases at V and 7 bases at J, with 9 bases between the two ends. This CDR3 is CASSLTTGQPQHF. The CDR3 nucleotides read TGTGCCAGCAGCTTAACGACAGGCCAGCCCCAGCATTTT.

The chain carries TRBV6-5 and TRBJ1-4, with a possible D match to TRBD1 (6 bases). Deletions cut 8 bases from V and 8 bases from J, with 18 bases between. The CDR3 runs 14 residues. The germline CDR1 and CDR2 sequences are MNHEY and SVGAGI. The CDR3 protein is CASRRGGVGEKLFF. The CDR3 region has the DNA TGTGCCAGCCGCAGGGGAGGGGTTGGGGAAAAACTGTTTTTT.

CDR3 nucleotides: TGTGCCAGCAGCTTCCCTAGTGGGGCCGTCGCCTACGAGCAGTACTTC. This encodes CASSFPSGAVAYEQYF. This chain links TRBV11-2 with TRBJ2-7; tentative D call: TRBD1 (5 bases). Germline assignment: CDR1 SGHAT and CDR2 FQNNGV. The CDR3 runs 16 residues. Trimming removed 3 bases at V and 2 bases at J, with 17 bases between.

The chain uses TRBV19 and TRBJ2-3; D possibly corresponds to TRBD2 (6 bases). The length of the CDR3 is 14 residues. In germline, CDR1 is LNHDA, CDR2 SQIVND (reference sequence). Trimming took 10 bases from V and 3 from J, leaving 17 bases between them. As DNA, the CDR3 is TGTGCCACCCAAGCGGAGGGTGGAACAGATACGCAGTATTTT. Protein product: CATQAEGGTDTQYF.

The V gene is TRBV14, the J gene TRBJ2-1; TRBD2 matches 8 bases. Trimming at V came to 2 bases and at J to 7 bases, leaving 7 bases not matched to a gene. Germline values: CDR1 SGHDN, CDR2 FVKESK. The CDR3 is 15 amino acids. The CDR3 region is CASSQTGGPGNEQFF. As DNA, the CDR3 is TGTGCCAGCAGCCAAACGGGAGGGCCGGGGAATGAGCAGTTCTTC. The variable domain in full, with the rest retrieved from reference TRBV14 and TRBJ2-1, is EAGVTQFPSHSVIEKGQTVTLRCDPISGHDNLYWYRRVMGKEIKFLLHFVKESKQDESGMPNNRFLAERTGGTYSTLKVQPAELEDSGVYFCASSQTGGPGNEQFFGPGTRLTVL.